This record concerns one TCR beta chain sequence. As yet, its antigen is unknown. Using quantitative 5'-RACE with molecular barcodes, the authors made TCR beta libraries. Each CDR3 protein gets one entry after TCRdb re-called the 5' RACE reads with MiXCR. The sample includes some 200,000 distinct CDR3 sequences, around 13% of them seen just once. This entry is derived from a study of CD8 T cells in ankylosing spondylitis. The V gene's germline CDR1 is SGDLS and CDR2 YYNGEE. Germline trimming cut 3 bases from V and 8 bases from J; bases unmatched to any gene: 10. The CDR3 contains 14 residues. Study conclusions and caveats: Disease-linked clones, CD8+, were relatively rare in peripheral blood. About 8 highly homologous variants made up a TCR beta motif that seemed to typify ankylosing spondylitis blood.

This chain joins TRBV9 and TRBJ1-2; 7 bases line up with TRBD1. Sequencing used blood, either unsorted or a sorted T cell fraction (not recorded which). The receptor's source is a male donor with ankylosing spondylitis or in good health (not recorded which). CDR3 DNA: TGTGCCAGCAGCGGAGTGACAGGGATGGGAGGCTACACCTTC. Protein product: CASSGVTGMGGYTF.